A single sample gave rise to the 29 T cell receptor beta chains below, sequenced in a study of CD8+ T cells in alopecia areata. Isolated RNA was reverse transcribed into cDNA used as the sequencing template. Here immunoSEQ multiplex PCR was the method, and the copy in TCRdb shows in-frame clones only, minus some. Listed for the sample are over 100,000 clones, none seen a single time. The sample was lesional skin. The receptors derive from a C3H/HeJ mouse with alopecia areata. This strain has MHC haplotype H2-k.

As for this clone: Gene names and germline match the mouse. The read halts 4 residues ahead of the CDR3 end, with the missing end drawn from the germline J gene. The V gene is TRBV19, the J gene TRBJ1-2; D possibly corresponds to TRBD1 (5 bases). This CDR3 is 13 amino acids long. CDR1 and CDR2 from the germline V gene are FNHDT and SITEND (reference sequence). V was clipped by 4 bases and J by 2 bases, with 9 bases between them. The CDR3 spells CASSQGGNSDYTF. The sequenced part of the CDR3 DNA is TGTGCCAGCAGTCAGGGTGGGAACTCC.

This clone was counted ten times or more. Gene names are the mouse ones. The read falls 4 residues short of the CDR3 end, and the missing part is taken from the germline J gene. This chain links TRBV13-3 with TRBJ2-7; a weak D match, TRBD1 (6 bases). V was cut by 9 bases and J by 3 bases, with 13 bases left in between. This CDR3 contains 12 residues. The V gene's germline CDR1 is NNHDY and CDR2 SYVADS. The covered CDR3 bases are TGTGCCACCCAATCAGGGGTCTAT. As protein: CATQSGVY. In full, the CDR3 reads CATQSGVYEQYF.

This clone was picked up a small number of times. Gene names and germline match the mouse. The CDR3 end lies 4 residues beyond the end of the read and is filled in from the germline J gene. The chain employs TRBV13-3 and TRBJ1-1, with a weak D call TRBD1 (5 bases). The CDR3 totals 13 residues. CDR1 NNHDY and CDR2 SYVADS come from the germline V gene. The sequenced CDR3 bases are TGTGCCAGCAGTGGGACGGAGGGGACA. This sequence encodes CASSGTEGT. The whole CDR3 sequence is CASSGTEGTEVFF.

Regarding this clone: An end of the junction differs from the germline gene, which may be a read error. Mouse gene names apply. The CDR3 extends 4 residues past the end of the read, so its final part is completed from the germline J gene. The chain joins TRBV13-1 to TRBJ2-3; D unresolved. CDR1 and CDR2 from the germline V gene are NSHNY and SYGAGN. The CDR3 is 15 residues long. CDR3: CACSDSDISAETLYF. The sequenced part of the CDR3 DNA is TGTGCCTGCAGTGATTCCGACATCAGTGCAGAA.

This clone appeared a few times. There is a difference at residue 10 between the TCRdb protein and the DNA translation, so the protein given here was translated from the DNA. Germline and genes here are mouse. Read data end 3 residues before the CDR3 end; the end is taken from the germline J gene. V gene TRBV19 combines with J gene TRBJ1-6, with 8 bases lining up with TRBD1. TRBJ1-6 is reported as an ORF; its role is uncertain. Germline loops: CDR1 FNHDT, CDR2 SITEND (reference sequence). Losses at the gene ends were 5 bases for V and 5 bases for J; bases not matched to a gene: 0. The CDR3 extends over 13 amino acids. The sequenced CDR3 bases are TGTGCCAGCAGGGACAGGGATAATTCGCCC. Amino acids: CASRDRDNSP. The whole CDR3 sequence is CASRDRDNSPLYF.

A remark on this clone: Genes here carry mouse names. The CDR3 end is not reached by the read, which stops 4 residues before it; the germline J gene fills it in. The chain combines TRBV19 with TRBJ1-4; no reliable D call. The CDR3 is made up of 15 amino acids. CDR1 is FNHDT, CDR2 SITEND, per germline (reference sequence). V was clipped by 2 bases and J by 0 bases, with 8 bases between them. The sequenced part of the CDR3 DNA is TGTGCCAGCAGTATTTTGGGGATTTCCAACGAA. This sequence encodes CASSILGISNE. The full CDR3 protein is CASSILGISNERLFF.

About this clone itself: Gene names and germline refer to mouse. The CDR3 loop reads CASSDVKGSNSDYTF. CDR3 bases read: TGTGCCAGCAGTGATGTAAAGGGGTCGAACTCC. The chain couples TRBV13-3 to TRBJ1-2; D possibly corresponds to TRBD1 (5 bases). With the read ending 4 residues before the CDR3 end, the germline J gene is used to fill in that end. CDR3 length: 15 amino acids. Germline V gene sequence: CDR1 NNHDY, CDR2 SYVADS. The V gene lost 0 bases and the J gene lost 2 bases, with 11 bases spanning the gap.

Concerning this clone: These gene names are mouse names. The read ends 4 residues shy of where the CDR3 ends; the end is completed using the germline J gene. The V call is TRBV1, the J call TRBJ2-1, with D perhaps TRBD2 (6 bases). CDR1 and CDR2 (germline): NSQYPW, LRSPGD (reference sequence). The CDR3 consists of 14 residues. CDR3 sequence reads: CTCSVRDFGAEQFF. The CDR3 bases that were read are TGCACCTGCAGTGTCCGGGACTTCGGGGCT.

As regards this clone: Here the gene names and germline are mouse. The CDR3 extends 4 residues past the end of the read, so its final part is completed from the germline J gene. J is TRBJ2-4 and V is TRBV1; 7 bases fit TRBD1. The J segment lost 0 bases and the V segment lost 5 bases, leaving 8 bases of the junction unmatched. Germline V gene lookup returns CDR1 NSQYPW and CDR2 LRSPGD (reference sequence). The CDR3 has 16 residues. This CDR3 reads CTCSSRQGGSQNTLYF. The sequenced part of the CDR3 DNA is TGCACCTGCAGTTCCCGACAGGGTGGGAGTCAAAAC.

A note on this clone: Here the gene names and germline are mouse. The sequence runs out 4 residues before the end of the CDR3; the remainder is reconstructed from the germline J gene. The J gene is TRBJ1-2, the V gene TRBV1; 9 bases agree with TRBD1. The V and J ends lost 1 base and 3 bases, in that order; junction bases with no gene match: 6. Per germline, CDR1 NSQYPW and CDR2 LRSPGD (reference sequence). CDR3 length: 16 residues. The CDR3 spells CTCSAARDREDSDYTF. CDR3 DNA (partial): TGCACCTGCAGTGCAGCCCGGGACAGGGAGGACTCC.

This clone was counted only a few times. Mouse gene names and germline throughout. Here the CDR3 reads CASSINRGRDTQYF. The CDR3 DNA, read in part, is TGTGCCAGCAGTATAAACAGGGGGAGAGAC. This chain joins TRBV19 and TRBJ2-5; TRBD1 aligns across 8 bases. The read ends 4 residues before the CDR3 terminus; that terminus is restored from the germline J gene. This CDR3 is 14 amino acids long. CDR1 FNHDT and CDR2 SITEND come from the germline V gene (reference sequence).

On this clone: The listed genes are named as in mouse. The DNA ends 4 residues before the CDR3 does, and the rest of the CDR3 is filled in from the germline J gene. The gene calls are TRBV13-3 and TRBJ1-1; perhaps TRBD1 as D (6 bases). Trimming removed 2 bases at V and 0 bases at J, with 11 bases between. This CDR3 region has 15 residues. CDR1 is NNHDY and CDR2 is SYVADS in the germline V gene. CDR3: CASSEIGQPNTEVFF. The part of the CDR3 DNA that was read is TGTGCCAGCAGTGAAATAGGACAGCCAAACACA.

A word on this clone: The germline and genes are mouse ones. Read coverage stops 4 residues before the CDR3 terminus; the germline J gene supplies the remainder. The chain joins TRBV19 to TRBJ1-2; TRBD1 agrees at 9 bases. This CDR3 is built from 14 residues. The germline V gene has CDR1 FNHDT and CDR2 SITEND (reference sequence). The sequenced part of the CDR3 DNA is TGTGCCAGCCGGGACAGGGAGGGGAACACC. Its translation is CASRDREGNT. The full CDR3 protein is CASRDREGNTDYTF.

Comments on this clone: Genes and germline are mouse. CDR3 amino acids: CTCSGTGTGINQDTQYF. CDR3 DNA, as far as it was read: TGCACCTGCAGTGGGACCGGGACAGGGATTAACCAAGAC. The V and J genes are TRBV1 and TRBJ2-5; TRBD1 matches 9 bases. The DNA ends 4 residues before the CDR3 does, and the rest of the CDR3 is filled in from the germline J gene. This CDR3 region has 17 residues. V lost 4 bases, J lost 0 bases, and 8 bases stayed unmatched. Germline assignment: CDR1 NSQYPW and CDR2 LRSPGD (reference sequence). The complete variable domain, with remaining parts taken from reference TRBV1 and TRBJ2-5, reads VTLLEQNPRWRLVPRGQAVNLRCILKNSQYPWMSWYQQDLQKQLQWLFTLRSPGDKEVKSLPGADYLATRVTDTELRLQVANMSQGRTLYCTCSGTGTGINQDTQYFGPGTRLLVL.

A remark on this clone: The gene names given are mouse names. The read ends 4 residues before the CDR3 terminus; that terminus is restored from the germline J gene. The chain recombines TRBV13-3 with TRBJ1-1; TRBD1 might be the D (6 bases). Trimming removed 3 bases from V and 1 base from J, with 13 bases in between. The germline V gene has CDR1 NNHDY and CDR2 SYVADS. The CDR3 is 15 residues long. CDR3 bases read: TGTGCCAGCAGTGGCCCCCCGGGACAAAACACA. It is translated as CASSGPPGQNT. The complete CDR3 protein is CASSGPPGQNTEVFF.

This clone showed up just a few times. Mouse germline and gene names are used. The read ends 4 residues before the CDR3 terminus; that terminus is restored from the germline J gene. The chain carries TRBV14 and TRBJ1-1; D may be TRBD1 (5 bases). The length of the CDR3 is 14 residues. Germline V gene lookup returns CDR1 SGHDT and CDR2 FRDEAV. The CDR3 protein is CASSPGLGVREVFF. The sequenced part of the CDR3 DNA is TGTGCCAGCAGTCCTGGACTGGGGGTGAGA.

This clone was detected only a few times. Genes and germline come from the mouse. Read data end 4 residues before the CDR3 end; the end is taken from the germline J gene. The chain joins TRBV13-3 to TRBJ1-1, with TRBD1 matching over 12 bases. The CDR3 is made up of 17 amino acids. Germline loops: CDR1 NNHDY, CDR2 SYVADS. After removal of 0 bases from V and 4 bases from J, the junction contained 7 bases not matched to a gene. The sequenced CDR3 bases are TGTGCCAGCAGTGATGAGGGACAGGGGGCGCGGAGCACA. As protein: CASSDEGQGARST. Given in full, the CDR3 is CASSDEGQGARSTEVFF.

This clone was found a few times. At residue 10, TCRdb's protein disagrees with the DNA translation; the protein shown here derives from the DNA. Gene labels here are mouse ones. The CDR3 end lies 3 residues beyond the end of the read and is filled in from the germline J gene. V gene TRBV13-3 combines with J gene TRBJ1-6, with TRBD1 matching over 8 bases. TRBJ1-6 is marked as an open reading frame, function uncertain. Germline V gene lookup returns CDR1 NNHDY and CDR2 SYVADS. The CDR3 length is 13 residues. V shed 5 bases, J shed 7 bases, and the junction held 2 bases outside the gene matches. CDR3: CASRRTGNSPLYF. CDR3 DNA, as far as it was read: TGTGCCAGCAGGAGGACAGGGAATTCGCCC.

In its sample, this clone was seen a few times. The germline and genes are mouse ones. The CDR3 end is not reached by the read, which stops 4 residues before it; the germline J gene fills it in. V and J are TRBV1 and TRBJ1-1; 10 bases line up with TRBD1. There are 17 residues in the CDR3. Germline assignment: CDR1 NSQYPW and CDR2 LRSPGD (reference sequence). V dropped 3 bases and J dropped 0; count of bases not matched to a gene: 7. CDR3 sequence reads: CTCSARDRGNANTEVFF. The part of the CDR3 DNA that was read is TGCACCTGCAGTGCCCGGGACAGGGGAAATGCAAACACA.

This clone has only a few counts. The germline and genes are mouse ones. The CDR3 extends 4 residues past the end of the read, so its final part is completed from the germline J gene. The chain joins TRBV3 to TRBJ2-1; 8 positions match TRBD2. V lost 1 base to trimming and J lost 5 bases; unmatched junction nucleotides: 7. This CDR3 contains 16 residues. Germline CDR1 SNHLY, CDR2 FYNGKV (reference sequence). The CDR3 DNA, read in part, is TGTGCCAGCAGCTTAGTACTGGGGGTTGAAAATGCT. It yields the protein CASSLVLGVENA. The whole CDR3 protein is CASSLVLGVENAEQFF.

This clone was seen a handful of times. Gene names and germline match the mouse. CDR3 residues: CASSPGLGGDEQYF. The part of the CDR3 DNA that was read is TGTGCCAGCAGTCCCGGACTGGGCGGTGAT. The rearrangement uses TRBV13-3 and TRBJ2-7; 8 bases align to TRBD2. The read terminates 4 residues ahead of where the CDR3 ends, so the germline J gene completes it. CDR3 length equals 14 residues. Per the germline V gene, CDR1 is NNHDY and CDR2 is SYVADS.

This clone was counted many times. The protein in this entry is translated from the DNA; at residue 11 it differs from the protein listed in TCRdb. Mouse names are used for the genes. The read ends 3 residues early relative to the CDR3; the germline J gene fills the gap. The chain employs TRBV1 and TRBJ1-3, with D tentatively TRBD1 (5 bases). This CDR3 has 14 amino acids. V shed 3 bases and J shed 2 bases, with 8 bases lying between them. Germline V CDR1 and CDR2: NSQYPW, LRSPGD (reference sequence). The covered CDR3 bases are TGCACCTGCAGTGCGTGGGGGGCTGGAAATACG. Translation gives CTCSAWGAGNT. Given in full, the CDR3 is CTCSAWGAGNTLYF. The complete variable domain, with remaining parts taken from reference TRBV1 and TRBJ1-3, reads VTLLEQNPRWRLVPRGQAVNLRCILKNSQYPWMSWYQQDLQKQLQWLFTLRSPGDKEVKSLPGADYLATRVTDTELRLQVANMSQGRTLYCTCSAWGAGNTLYFGEGSRLIVV.

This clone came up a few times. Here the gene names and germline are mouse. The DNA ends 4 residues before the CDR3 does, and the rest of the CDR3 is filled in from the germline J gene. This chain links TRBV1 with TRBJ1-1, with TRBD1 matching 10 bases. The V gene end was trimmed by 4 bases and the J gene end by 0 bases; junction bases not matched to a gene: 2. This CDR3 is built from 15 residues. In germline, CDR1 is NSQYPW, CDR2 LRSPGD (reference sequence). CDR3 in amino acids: CTCSEDRGANTEVFF. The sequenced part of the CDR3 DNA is TGCACCTGCAGTGAGGACAGGGGGGCAAACACA.

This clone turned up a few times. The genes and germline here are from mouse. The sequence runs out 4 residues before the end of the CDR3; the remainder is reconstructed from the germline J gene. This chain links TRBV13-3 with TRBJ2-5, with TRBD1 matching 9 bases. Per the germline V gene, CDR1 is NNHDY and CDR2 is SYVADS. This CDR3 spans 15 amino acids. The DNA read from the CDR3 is TGTGCCAGCAGTGATCCCGGGACAGGGCCAGAC. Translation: CASSDPGTGPD. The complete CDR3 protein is CASSDPGTGPDTQYF. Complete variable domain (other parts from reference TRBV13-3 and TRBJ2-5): EAAVTQSPRSKVAVTGGKVTLSCHQTNNHDYMYWYRQDTGHGLRLIHYSYVADSTEKGDIPDGYKASRPSQENFSLILELASLSQTAVYFCASSDPGTGPDTQYFGPGTRLLVL.

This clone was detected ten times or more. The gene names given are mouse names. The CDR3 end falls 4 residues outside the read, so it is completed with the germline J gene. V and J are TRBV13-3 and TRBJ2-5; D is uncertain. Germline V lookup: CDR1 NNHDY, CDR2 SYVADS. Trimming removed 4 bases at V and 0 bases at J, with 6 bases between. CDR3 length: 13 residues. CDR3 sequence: CASSPPNQDTQYF. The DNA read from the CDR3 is TGTGCCAGCAGTCCCCCTAACCAAGAC.

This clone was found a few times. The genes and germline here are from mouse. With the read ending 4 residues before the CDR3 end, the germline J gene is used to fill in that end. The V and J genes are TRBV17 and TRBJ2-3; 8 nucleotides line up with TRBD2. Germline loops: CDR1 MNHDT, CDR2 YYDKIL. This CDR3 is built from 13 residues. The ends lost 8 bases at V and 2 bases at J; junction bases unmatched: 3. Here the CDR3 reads CASWGGNAETLYF. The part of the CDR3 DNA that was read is TGTGCTAGCTGGGGGGGGAATGCAGAA.

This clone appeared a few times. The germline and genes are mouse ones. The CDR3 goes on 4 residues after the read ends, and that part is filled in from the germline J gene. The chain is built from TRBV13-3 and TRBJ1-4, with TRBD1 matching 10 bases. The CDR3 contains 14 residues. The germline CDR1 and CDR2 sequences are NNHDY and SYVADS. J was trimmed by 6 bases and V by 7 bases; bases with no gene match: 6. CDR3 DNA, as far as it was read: TGTGCCAGCGCGGTCGGGACAGGGGACGAA. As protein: CASAVGTGDE. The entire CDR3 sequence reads CASAVGTGDERLFF.

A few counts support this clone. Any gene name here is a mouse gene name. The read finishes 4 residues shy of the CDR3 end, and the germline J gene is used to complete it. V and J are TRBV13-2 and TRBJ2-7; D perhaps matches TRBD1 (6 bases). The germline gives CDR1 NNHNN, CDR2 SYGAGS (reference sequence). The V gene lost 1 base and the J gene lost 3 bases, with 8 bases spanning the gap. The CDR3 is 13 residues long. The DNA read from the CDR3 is TGTGCCAGCGGTGATAAGGGGGTCTAT. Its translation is CASGDKGVY. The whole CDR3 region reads CASGDKGVYEQYF.

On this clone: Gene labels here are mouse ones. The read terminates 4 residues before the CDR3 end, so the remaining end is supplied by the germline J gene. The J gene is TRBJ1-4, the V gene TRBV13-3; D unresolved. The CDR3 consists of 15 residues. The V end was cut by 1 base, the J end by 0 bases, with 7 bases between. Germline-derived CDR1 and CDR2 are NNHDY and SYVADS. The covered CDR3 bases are TGTGCCAGCAGTGATTCTGGGGTTTCCAACGAA. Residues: CASSDSGVSNE. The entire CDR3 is CASSDSGVSNERLFF.